This TCR beta chain emerged from a study of control samples from healthy donors and cancer patients. V was shortened by 4 bases and J by 1 base, with 8 bases between the two germline ends. Germline CDR1 is MDHEN and CDR2 is SYDVKM. The CDR3 consists of 14 residues. Profiling relied on immunoSEQ multiplex PCR, and the TCRdb table lists in-frame clones only, not all of them. This sample has around 180,000 clones, with 80% to 90% found just once. Sequencing was carried out using blood. This chain joins TRBV28 and TRBJ1-5; D gene uncertain. The origin of this receptor is a woman aged 30 to 39 in good health. The CDR3 nucleotides read TGTGCCAGCAGTTGGGCCTGGAGCAATCAGCCCCAGCATTTT. It is translated as CASSWAWSNQPQHF. Filled out from reference TRBV28 and TRBJ1-5, the complete variable domain reads DVKVTQSSRYLVKRTGEKVFLECVQDMDHENMFWYRQDPGLGLRLIYFSYDVKMKEKGDIPEGYSVSREKKERFSLILESASTNQTSMYLCASSWAWSNQPQHFGDGTRLSIL.